These 30 T cell receptor beta chains originate from one sample sequenced in a study of blood T cell repertoires in COVID-19. Generated by immunoSEQ multiplex PCR, the TCRdb table keeps only in-frame clones and is missing some. The sample contains under 100,000 clones, about 89% of which appear only once. The sample consisted of peripheral blood. The origin of the receptors is a woman between 65 and 79 years old with acute or convalescent COVID-19.

This chain uses TRBV19 with TRBJ2-3; the match to TRBD2 covers 14 bases. The length of the CDR3 is 18 residues. The V gene end was trimmed by 6 bases and the J gene end by 1 base; junction bases not matched to a gene: 9. In germline, CDR1 is LNHDA, CDR2 SQIVND (reference sequence). CDR3 DNA sequence: TGTGCCAGTAGCCCCCGACTAGCGGGAGGGCCTGGCACAGATACGCAGTATTTT. Translation: CASSPRLAGGPGTDTQYF.

The chain employs TRBV6-5 and TRBJ2-5; 9 nucleotides line up with TRBD2. The V gene's germline CDR1 is MNHEY and CDR2 SVGAGI. The V gene end was trimmed by 0 bases and the J gene end by 0 bases; junction bases not matched to a gene: 2. The length of the CDR3 is 16 residues. Written as DNA, the CDR3 is TGTGCCAGCAGTTACTCTTTAGCGGGGGACCAAGAGACCCAGTACTTC. Its protein product is CASSYSLAGDQETQYF.

The chain is built from TRBV5-6 and TRBJ2-7; TRBD1 matches at 7 bases. The CDR3 length is 14 residues. Trimming removed 6 bases from V and 6 bases from J; junction bases left unmatched: 12. Per germline, CDR1 SGHDT and CDR2 YYEEEE. The CDR3 sequence: CASMVGQFLLEQYF. In DNA form, the CDR3 reads TGTGCCAGCATGGTGGGACAGTTTTTGCTCGAGCAGTACTTC.

The rearrangement uses TRBV27 and TRBJ2-2, with TRBD1 matching over 9 bases. Germline-derived CDR1 and CDR2 are MNHEY and SMNVEV (reference sequence). CDR3 length: 17 amino acids. Trimming at V came to 4 bases and at J to 4 bases, leaving 10 bases not matched to a gene. The CDR3 DNA reads as TGTGCCAGCAGTTCCCTCCGGGACAGGGCGCGCACCGGGGAGCTGTTTTTT. It translates to CASSSLRDRARTGELFF.

The rearrangement uses TRBV29-1 and TRBJ1-1; weak D call: TRBD1 (6 bases). The CDR3 is made up of 11 amino acids. Trimming removed 6 bases from V and 6 bases from J, with 11 bases in between. Germline V gene lookup returns CDR1 SQVTM and CDR2 ANQGSEA. In nucleotides, the CDR3 is TGCAGCGTCAGGACAGCTGCTGAAGCTTTCTTT. Translating gives CSVRTAAEAFF.

The rearrangement links TRBV9 to TRBJ2-7; D is possibly TRBD2 (7 bases). Deletions cut 7 bases from V and 0 bases from J, with 17 bases between. CDR3 length equals 15 residues. Germline V lookup: CDR1 SGDLS, CDR2 YYNGEE. In DNA, the CDR3 is TGTGCCAGCTCCGGCCCGGGGGGCAGCTCCTACGAGCAGTACGTC. Protein product: CASSGPGGSSYEQYV.

This clone was picked up one time. V gene TRBV28 combines with J gene TRBJ2-7, with D possibly TRBD1 on 6 matching bases. CDR3 length: 13 amino acids. Trimming left V 6 bases short and J 2 bases short, with 11 bases between. The V gene's germline CDR1 is MDHEN and CDR2 SYDVKM. The CDR3 DNA reads as TGTGCCAGCAGGACAGGAGGACCCTACGAGCAGTACTTC. Translation gives CASRTGGPYEQYF.

This rearrangement joins TRBV7-7 to TRBJ2-2; D remains unclear. The CDR3 has 17 residues. Germline V CDR1 and CDR2: SSHAT, FNYEAQ (reference sequence). V was cut by 0 bases and J by 0 bases, with 11 bases left in between. This chain's CDR3 is CASSLARPGTNTGELFF. CDR3 nucleotide sequence: TGTGCCAGCAGCTTAGCCCGCCCAGGCACGAACACCGGGGAGCTGTTTTTT. Drawing the rest from reference TRBV7-7 and TRBJ2-2, the complete variable domain is GAGVSQSPRYKVTKRGQDVTLRCDPISSHATLYWYQQALGQGPEFLTYFNYEAQPDKSGLPSDRFSAERPEGSISTLTIQRTEQRDSAMYRCASSLARPGTNTGELFFGEGSRLTVL.

This chain links TRBV28 with TRBJ2-1, with a possible D match to TRBD2 (5 bases). Germline values: CDR1 MDHEN, CDR2 SYDVKM. The CDR3 extends over 15 amino acids. The ends were cut back, 8 bases at V and 5 bases at J, with 19 bases in the middle. Written as DNA, the CDR3 is TGTGCCAGCCGGCAGGCGGGCGTAGTAAACAATGAGCAGTTCTTC. Translating it yields CASRQAGVVNNEQFF.

On this clone: Other DNA sequences within the sample encode an identical CDR3. The chain recombines TRBV3-1 (or the pseudogene TRBV3-2) with TRBJ1-6; maybe TRBD1 (5 bases). V gave up 1 base and J gave up 9 bases, with 7 bases separating them. The CDR3 length is 13 residues. CDR1 is LGHDT and CDR2 is YNNKEL in the germline V gene (reference sequence). CDR3 in DNA: TGTGCCAGCAGCCAAGGAAGGGGTTCACCCCTCCACTTT. Translation: CASSQGRGSPLHF.

In its sample, this clone was seen once. The chain employs TRBV6-1 and TRBJ2-4, with 13 nucleotides matching TRBD2. V lost 2 bases to trimming and J lost 6 bases; unmatched junction nucleotides: 10. Per germline, CDR1 MNHNS and CDR2 SASEGT. This CDR3 comprises 18 residues. CDR3 in DNA: TGTGCCAGCAGTGAATTGAGGACTAGCGGGAGTTCGAGAAACATTCAGTACTTC. Protein product: CASSELRTSGSSRNIQYF.

The genes are TRBV2 and TRBJ2-5; 7 bases line up with TRBD2. The CDR3 totals 13 residues. Looked up from germline, CDR1 is SNHLY and CDR2 is FYNNEI. The V gene end was trimmed by 8 bases and the J gene end by 7 bases; junction bases not matched to a gene: 10. This CDR3 is CASVSGTLGTQYF. In DNA, the CDR3 is TGTGCCAGCGTCAGCGGGACTTTAGGGACCCAGTACTTC.

The rearrangement uses TRBV19 and TRBJ2-5; 10 positions match TRBD1. Germline trimming cut 1 base from V and 3 bases from J; bases unmatched to any gene: 5. The CDR3 runs 16 residues. From germline, CDR1 is LNHDA and CDR2 SQIVND (reference sequence). CDR3 sequence: CASSIGPGTGEETQYF. Here the CDR3 DNA reads TGTGCCAGTAGTATAGGCCCCGGGACAGGGGAAGAGACCCAGTACTTC.

This sequence joins TRBV2 and TRBJ1-1, with a tentative D call TRBD1 (5 bases). CDR3 size: 13 residues. In germline, CDR1 is SNHLY, CDR2 FYNNEI. Trimming stripped 8 bases from V and 5 bases from J, with 15 bases between. CDR3 sequence: CASALEGRTEAFF. The CDR3 nucleotides read TGTGCCAGCGCCCTAGAGGGGAGGACTGAAGCTTTCTTT.

The chain has TRBV28 and TRBJ1-5; D might be TRBD1 (5 bases). Trimming pared 2 bases from V and 4 bases from J, leaving 21 bases between. CDR1 MDHEN and CDR2 SYDVKM come from the germline V gene. This CDR3 region has 18 residues. The CDR3 DNA is TGTGCCAGCAGTTTACGGGGGGGACCATCCGACCGAAATCAGCCCCAGCATTTT. Its protein product is CASSLRGGPSDRNQPQHF.

The chain recombines TRBV20-1 with TRBJ1-5, with D possibly TRBD1 on 6 matching bases. Germline V CDR1 and CDR2: DFQATT, SNEGSKA (reference sequence). The V end was cut by 3 bases, the J end by 6 bases, with 12 bases between. The CDR3 length is 13 residues. CDR3 nucleotide sequence: TGCAGTGCTAGTAGGCAGGGGCGTCAGCCCCAGCATTTT. Translation gives CSASRQGRQPQHF.

The chain has TRBV6-5 and TRBJ1-3, with TRBD1 matching over 7 bases. Unmatched junction bases numbered 7, after V lost 8 bases and J lost 0 bases. The length of the CDR3 is 15 residues. CDR1 MNHEY and CDR2 SVGAGI come from the germline V gene. CDR3 nucleotide sequence: TGTGCCAGCTCCGGACAGGACATCTCTGGAAACACCATATATTTT. Encoded protein: CASSGQDISGNTIYF.

The chain joins TRBV7-5 to TRBJ2-3; the table's D call, TRBD2, was not checked against the DNA. TRBV7-5 is a pseudogene. The CDR3 sequence is 13 residues long. This chain's CDR3 is CARVRPEGDTQYF. CDR3 bases: TGTGCCAGAGTACGGCCGGAGGGAGATACGCAGTATTTT.

This clone was recorded only once. The rearrangement links TRBV13 to TRBJ1-2, with a weak D call TRBD1 (5 bases). The CDR3 consists of 12 residues. Deletions cut 3 bases from V and 3 bases from J, with 5 bases between. Germline CDR1 is PRHDT and CDR2 is FYEKMQ (reference sequence). CDR3 sequence: CASSFRDYGYTF. The CDR3 coding sequence is TGTGCCAGCAGCTTCAGGGACTATGGCTACACCTTC.

The chain couples TRBV19 to TRBJ1-6; perhaps TRBD1 as D (6 bases). The germline V and J ends were trimmed by 3 bases and 9 bases, with 18 bases remaining between them. Germline V gene sequence: CDR1 LNHDA, CDR2 SQIVND (reference sequence). The CDR3 has 16 residues. CDR3 sequence: CASSILGGAGRSPLHF. DNA for the CDR3: TGTGCCAGTAGTATTCTTGGGGGCGCAGGTCGTTCACCCCTCCACTTT.

V gene TRBV2 combines with J gene TRBJ1-1; a weak D match, TRBD1 (5 bases). This CDR3 spans 14 amino acids. Deletions cut 6 bases from V and 1 base from J, with 12 bases between. Germline V gene lookup returns CDR1 SNHLY and CDR2 FYNNEI. The CDR3 loop reads CASRRETANTEAFF. Here the CDR3 DNA reads TGTGCCAGCAGGAGAGAGACAGCGAACACTGAAGCTTTCTTT.

This rearrangement joins TRBV19 to TRBJ1-6; tentative D call: TRBD1 (6 bases). Trimming took off 5 bases at V and 9 bases at J, with 23 bases between the two ends. This CDR3 has 17 residues. CDR1 and CDR2 from the germline V gene are LNHDA and SQIVND (reference sequence). The CDR3 region has the DNA TGTGCCAGTAGTCCCGGGGGGGCGCAGTTTGGAGTTTCACCCCTCCACTTT. Amino acid sequence: CASSPGGAQFGVSPLHF.

This clone was seen only once. DNA for the CDR3: TGTGCCAGTACCAACAGTTACATGAACACTGAAGCTTTCTTT. As protein: CASTNSYMNTEAFF. V usage is TRBV19 and J usage is TRBJ1-1; no reliable D call. This CDR3 comprises 14 residues. Trimming pared 7 bases from V and 0 bases from J, leaving 12 bases between. CDR1 and CDR2 from the germline V gene are LNHDA and SQIVND (reference sequence).

V gene TRBV10-2 combines with J gene TRBJ2-7; TRBD2 matches 8 bases. Germline trimming cut 5 bases from V and 1 base from J; bases unmatched to any gene: 10. From germline, CDR1 is WSHSY and CDR2 SAAADI. The CDR3 has 16 residues. The CDR3 nucleotides read TGCGCCAGCAGTCCCTCTGTAGTAGCGGGGTCCTACGAGCAGTACGTC. This encodes CASSPSVVAGSYEQYV.

This clone has only a few counts. The chain links TRBV6-1 to TRBJ2-1; no definite D call. Per germline, CDR1 MNHNS and CDR2 SASEGT. This CDR3 spans 15 amino acids. V was trimmed by 1 base and J by 3 bases, leaving 10 bases between them. The CDR3 DNA is TGTGCCAGCAGTGAAGGGGCACGATTCTACAATGAGCAGTTCTTC. Amino acids: CASSEGARFYNEQFF.

V usage is TRBV6-1 and J usage is TRBJ1-2; D is unresolved. Germline CDR1 is MNHNS and CDR2 is SASEGT. Trimming stripped 3 bases from V and 6 bases from J, with 11 bases between. There are 13 residues in the CDR3. The CDR3 loop is CASSEAALNGYTF. The CDR3, as DNA: TGTGCCAGCAGTGAGGCGGCTCTCAATGGCTACACCTTC.

The J gene is TRBJ1-5, the V gene TRBV5-1, with 11 positions matching TRBD1. This CDR3 has 16 residues. Germline V gene lookup returns CDR1 SGHRS and CDR2 YFSETQ. V trimming: 3 bases; J trimming: 5 bases; junction bases outside the gene matches: 7. CDR3 DNA sequence: TGCGCCAGCAGCTACACCGGGACAGGGGGGGATCAGCCCCAGCATTTT. Protein: CASSYTGTGGDQPQHF.

The rearrangement joins TRBV4-2 to TRBJ1-3; D call uncertain. Germline-derived CDR1 and CDR2 are LGHNA and YNFKEQ. The CDR3 contains 15 residues. Trimming took off 4 bases at V and 0 bases at J, with 10 bases between the two ends. CDR3 loop: CASSPSEISGNTIYF. The CDR3 coding sequence is TGTGCCAGCAGCCCCTCCGAGATCTCTGGAAACACCATATATTTT.

The gene calls are TRBV14 and TRBJ2-5; D is uncertain. Trimming removed 4 bases at V and 4 bases at J, with 10 bases between. Looked up from germline, CDR1 is SGHDN and CDR2 is FVKESK. This CDR3 comprises 13 residues. CDR3 DNA: TGTGCCAGCAGCCGATCCCCGGGAGAGACCCAGTACTTC. Amino acids: CASSRSPGETQYF.

The V gene is TRBV10-2, the J gene TRBJ2-3, with 8 bases lining up with TRBD1. With 5 bases clipped from V and 3 bases from J, the junction kept 10 bases outside the gene matches. There are 16 residues in the CDR3. CDR1 WSHSY and CDR2 SAAADI come from the germline V gene. The CDR3 protein is CASSKLRTGKTDTQYF. The CDR3 DNA is TGCGCCAGCAGTAAACTAAGGACAGGGAAGACAGATACGCAGTATTTT.